The 13 T cell receptor beta chains given below trace back to one sample, sequenced in a study of vaccination effects on CD4 cells after COVID-19. Viral peptide pools were used in the ViraFEST assay to expand antigen-specific CD4+ T cells, and sequencing came afterward. Isolating CD4+ T cells followed more than 9 days of culture. All vaccine recipients tested negative for nucleocapsid antibodies and had never contracted SARS-CoV-2 infection. What these receptors recognize is not known. Libraries were prepared by immunoSEQ multiplex PCR; TCRdb keeps only in-frame clonotypes and omits some of them. The table lists tens of thousands of clones, around 77% of them singletons, with around 2.7% in the top ten. The specimen comprised CD4+ T cells from PBMCs cultured with HCoV-NL63 spike peptides, sampled before COVID-19 vaccination. The receptors here all came from a human donor who received a COVID-19 vaccine.

In this sample, this clone turned up a few times. This rearrangement joins TRBV24-1 to TRBJ1-5, with D possibly matching TRBD1 (5 bases). The CDR3 has 12 amino acids. Trimming left V 6 bases short and J 11 bases short, with 13 bases between. Germline CDR1 KGHDR, CDR2 SFDVKD. The CDR3 spells CATSPPQGAQHF. The CDR3 DNA follows: TGTGCCACCAGTCCCCCGCAAGGGGCCCAGCATTTT.

The chain joins TRBV6-1 to TRBJ1-2; TRBD1 is a possible D gene (6 bases). Germline CDR1 reads MNHNS; CDR2 reads SASEGT. CDR3 length: 14 residues. The V end was cut by 3 bases, the J end by 7 bases, with 15 bases between. The CDR3 nucleotides read TGTGCCAGCAGTGAGGTGGGGGCAAGGGGTGGCTACACCTTC. Translated: CASSEVGARGGYTF.

CDR3 residues: CASSLSLAGSGQETQYF. CDR3 DNA: TGCGCCAGCAGCTTGTCGCTAGCGGGGTCGGGACAAGAGACCCAGTACTTC. The rearrangement links TRBV5-1 to TRBJ2-5; 9 nucleotides line up with TRBD2. This CDR3 contains 17 residues. The germline CDR1 and CDR2 sequences are SGHRS and YFSETQ. The V gene end was trimmed by 1 base and the J gene end by 2 bases; junction bases not matched to a gene: 9. The full variable domain, with the rest looked up from reference TRBV5-1 and TRBJ2-5, is KAGVTQTPRYLIKTRGQQVTLSCSPISGHRSVSWYQQTPGQGLQFLFEYFSETQRNKGNFPGRFSGRQFSNSRSEMNVSTLELGDSALYLCASSLSLAGSGQETQYFGPGTRLLVL.

The V gene is TRBV24-1, the J gene TRBJ2-5, with 10 bases matching TRBD1. CDR1 KGHDR and CDR2 SFDVKD come from the germline V gene. The CDR3 totals 17 residues. With 2 bases clipped from V and 2 bases from J, the junction kept 7 bases outside the gene matches. CDR3 in DNA: TGTGCCACCAGTGATTATGGGACAGGGGTTACACAAGAGACCCAGTACTTC. Its translation: CATSDYGTGVTQETQYF.

The CDR3 loop reads CASRGDNQPQHF. CDR3 nucleotides: TGTGCCAGCAGGGGCGACAATCAGCCCCAGCATTTT. The chain links TRBV2 to TRBJ1-5; no reliable D call. CDR1 and CDR2 (germline): SNHLY, FYNNEI. The CDR3 covers 12 residues. V dropped 6 bases and J dropped 3 bases, with 6 bases sitting between them. The variable domain in full, completed from reference TRBV2 and TRBJ1-5, reads EPEVTQTPSHQVTQMGQEVILRCVPISNHLYFYWYRQILGQKVEFLVSFYNNEISEKSEIFDDQFSVERPDGSNFTLKIRSTKLEDSAMYFCASRGDNQPQHFGDGTRLSIL.

The CDR3 loop reads CAAGYNEQFF. The CDR3 DNA is TGTGCCGCGGGATACAATGAGCAGTTCTTC. The V call is TRBV28, the J call TRBJ2-1, with D maybe TRBD2 (6 bases). The CDR3 runs 10 residues. Germline assignment: CDR1 MDHEN and CDR2 SYDVKM. V lost 11 bases, J lost 4 bases, and 6 bases lay in between.

The chain is built from TRBV24-1 and TRBJ2-7, with D unresolved. CDR1 KGHDR and CDR2 SFDVKD come from the germline V gene. The CDR3 totals 12 residues. The V gene lost 5 bases and the J gene lost 3 bases, with 7 bases spanning the gap. Here the CDR3 reads CATSVQLYEQYV. CDR3 bases: TGTGCCACCAGTGTACAGCTCTACGAGCAGTACGTC.

V and J are TRBV21-1 and TRBJ2-5. TRBV21-1 is noted as a pseudogene. The CDR3 extends over 15 amino acids. CDR3 amino acids: CASSKGNVTEETQYF. Written as DNA, the CDR3 is TGTGCCAGCAGCAAAGGAAATGTTACCGAAGAGACCCAGTACTTC.

The gene calls are TRBV5-1 and TRBJ2-3; 7 bases are shared with TRBD2. This CDR3 contains 15 residues. Germline lookup yields CDR1 SGHRS and CDR2 YFSETQ. V lost 0 bases, J lost 4 bases, and 5 bases stayed unmatched. CDR3: CASSLGTSGADTQYF. DNA for the CDR3: TGCGCCAGCAGCTTGGGGACCAGCGGGGCAGATACGCAGTATTTT. Variable domain in full (rest from reference TRBV5-1 and TRBJ2-3): KAGVTQTPRYLIKTRGQQVTLSCSPISGHRSVSWYQQTPGQGLQFLFEYFSETQRNKGNFPGRFSGRQFSNSRSEMNVSTLELGDSALYLCASSLGTSGADTQYFGPGTRLTVL.

V usage is TRBV6-6 and J usage is TRBJ2-1; D is tentatively TRBD1 or TRBD2 (5 bases each). V shed 0 bases and J shed 5 bases, with 11 bases lying between them. The CDR3 has 15 amino acids. Germline-derived CDR1 and CDR2 are MNHNY and SVGAGI (reference sequence). CDR3 sequence: CASSYSIRGHNEQFF. As DNA, the CDR3 is TGTGCCAGCAGTTACTCGATTCGGGGACACAATGAGCAGTTCTTC.

The gene calls are TRBV2 and TRBJ2-5, with 7 positions matching TRBD1. The ends lost 6 bases at V and 5 bases at J; junction bases unmatched: 12. The CDR3 has 15 residues. The germline V gene encodes CDR1 SNHLY and CDR2 FYNNEI. CDR3 DNA: TGTGCCAGCAGCCATCCGGGACAGCCTGTGGAGACCCAGTACTTC. Its protein is CASSHPGQPVETQYF.

The genes are TRBV27 and TRBJ2-3; unclear D gene. In germline, CDR1 is MNHEY, CDR2 SMNVEV (reference sequence). This CDR3 is 14 amino acids long. V was shortened by 3 bases and J by 0 bases, with 7 bases between the two germline ends. The CDR3 coding sequence is TGTGCCAGCAGTTTTTTTAGGAGCACAGATACGCAGTATTTT. This codes for CASSFFRSTDTQYF.

This clone was picked up a small number of times. The gene calls are TRBV2 and TRBJ1-5, with D possibly matching TRBD1 (5 bases). V was pared by 8 bases and J by 0 bases, with 14 bases between. Per germline, CDR1 SNHLY and CDR2 FYNNEI. CDR3 length: 15 residues. CDR3 residues: CASGMGRGSNQPQHF. The CDR3 coding sequence is TGTGCCAGCGGAATGGGGAGGGGTAGCAATCAGCCCCAGCATTTT.